This T cell receptor beta chain was documented in a study of control samples from healthy donors and cancer patients. As concerns this clone: The CDR3 carries no conserved terminal phenylalanine or tryptophan, so it likely arises from a read error.

The repertoire was sequenced with immunoSEQ multiplex PCR; TCRdb's copy has only in-frame clones and lacks some. The data show about 150,000 clones, 89% seen once. What was sequenced was blood. This clonotype originated in a man younger than 40 in good health.

CDR3 in DNA: TGCGCCAGCAGCCAAGTTGAAGGGATCGAGCAGTACCTC. It is translated as CASSQVEGIEQYL. The rearrangement uses TRBV4-3 and TRBJ2-7; the D is unclear. Germline V lookup: CDR1 LGHNA, CDR2 YSLEER. V lost 1 base and J lost 6, with 10 bases in between. The length of the CDR3 is 13 residues.